These 14 T cell receptor beta chains were sequenced from one sample in a study of blood T cells in healthy people across ages. Together with a sample-barcoded 5' primer, a J-beta primer mix was included in a second PCR lasting roughly 6 to 12 cycles. MiXCR, applied by TCRdb to the 5' RACE reads, yields one record per CDR3 protein. Of approximately 810,000 distinct CDR3 sequences listed, about 30% are singletons. The sample was blood. The receptors originated from an elderly woman in good health.

Worth noting for this clonotype: This may stem from a read error, because a much larger clone lies one nucleotide away. The genes are TRBV18 and TRBJ2-7, with D possibly TRBD1 on 6 matching bases. V lost 4 bases to trimming and J lost 2 bases, with 24 bases between them. The CDR3 is 18 residues long. Germline V CDR1 and CDR2: KGHSH, LQKENI. The CDR3 DNA reads TGTGCCAGCTCACTTGGTAAAGATGCCGGGACACAGACCTACGAGCAGTACTTC. Residues: CASSLGKDAGTQTYEQYF.

This clonotype was recorded at least ten times. The chain carries TRBV27 and TRBJ2-7, with 8 bases fitting TRBD1. With V trimmed by 3 bases and J by 3 bases, 13 bases remained unmatched. This CDR3 is 17 amino acids long. Germline lookup yields CDR1 MNHEY and CDR2 SMNVEV (reference sequence). The CDR3 bases are TGTGCCAGCAGTTTCCTACGAGGACAGGGACCGAGCTACGAGCAGTACTTC. This encodes CASSFLRGQGPSYEQYF.

This clonotype was counted many times. The chain joins TRBV12-3 or TRBV12-4 to TRBJ1-5; D is ambiguous. Trimming removed 5 bases at V and 2 bases at J, with 10 bases between. The CDR3 spans 14 residues. CDR3 bases: TGTGCCAGCAGTCCCCAAAGTGGCAATCAGCCCCAGCATTTT. Its translation: CASSPQSGNQPQHF.

This clonotype was picked up a small number of times. It may be a read error: a sequence one base away is much more abundant. The CDR3 sequence is CAIRGYRGETQYF. As DNA, the CDR3 is TGTGCCATCAGGGGGTACCGTGGGGAGACCCAGTACTTC. V and J are TRBV10-3 and TRBJ2-7; D call uncertain. Judging by the DNA end, TRBJ2-5 fits better; the J call may be wrong. The CDR3 runs to 13 residues. Germline assignment: CDR1 ENHRY and CDR2 SYGVKD.

The chain combines TRBV20-1 with TRBJ1-1; D may be TRBD1 (6 bases). Looked up from germline, CDR1 is DFQATT and CDR2 is SNEGSKA (reference sequence). Trimming shortened V by 3 bases and J by 0 bases, and 8 bases separated the two germline ends. CDR3 size: 13 residues. The CDR3 is CSASTGLNTEAFF. In DNA, the CDR3 is TGCAGTGCTAGTACAGGGTTGAACACTGAAGCTTTCTTT.

This clonotype has only a few counts. A much larger clone lies a single base off, so this may be a read error. V gene TRBV12-3 or TRBV12-4 combines with J gene TRBJ2-3; 13 nucleotides align to TRBD2. The CDR3 loop spans 15 amino acids. CDR3 residues: CASKELAGGTDAQYF. The CDR3 DNA reads TGTGCCAGCAAAGAACTAGCGGGGGGGACAGATGCGCAGTATTTT.

This clonotype was counted between two and nine times. The rearrangement links TRBV7-8 to TRBJ1-5, with TRBD1 matching 7 bases. This CDR3 has 15 amino acids. From germline, CDR1 is SGHVS and CDR2 FQNEAQ. Trimming cost V 3 bases and J 0 bases; bases outside gene matches: 2. The CDR3 reads CASSFRGNSNQPQHF. DNA of the CDR3: TGTGCCAGCAGCTTCAGGGGGAATAGCAATCAGCCCCAGCATTTT.

This clonotype has just a few counts. The rearrangement uses TRBV18 and TRBJ1-2; possibly TRBD1 for D (6 bases). The CDR3 sequence is 20 residues long. Trimming left V 0 bases short and J 6 bases short, with 29 bases between. Germline CDR1 KGHSH, CDR2 LQKENI. The CDR3 region is CASSPPSGTYELDWMHGYTF. CDR3 nucleotide sequence: TGTGCCAGCTCACCACCGAGTGGGACATATGAATTGGACTGGATGCATGGCTACACCTTC.

This clonotype has ten or more counts. The chain couples TRBV6-1 to TRBJ2-1, with 10 bases lining up with TRBD2. In germline, CDR1 is MNHNS, CDR2 SASEGT. V shed 9 bases and J 4 bases; nucleotides not matched to a gene: 6. This CDR3 is built from 14 residues. This CDR3 is CASLASGSYNEQFF. The CDR3 nucleotides are TGTGCCAGTCTTGCTAGCGGGAGTTACAATGAGCAGTTCTTC.

There are a few counts of this clonotype. The chain uses TRBV20-1 and TRBJ1-5; 9 nucleotides match TRBD1. Germline V CDR1 and CDR2: DFQATT, SNEGSKA (reference sequence). The V and J ends lost 1 base and 4 bases, in that order; junction bases with no gene match: 2. CDR3 size: 14 residues. The CDR3 loop reads CSARVGTGNQPQHF. The CDR3, as DNA: TGCAGTGCTAGAGTCGGGACAGGGAATCAGCCCCAGCATTTT.

On this clonotype itself: Germline is not matched at one junction end, which may reflect a read error. The chain combines TRBV12-3 or TRBV12-4 with TRBJ2-3; D possibly corresponds to TRBD2 (5 bases). The CDR3 covers 17 residues. The CDR3: CAGSLGLVPASTDAEYF. The DNA of the CDR3 is TGTGCCGGCAGTTTAGGTCTAGTGCCAGCTAGCACAGATGCGGAGTATTTT.

This clonotype showed up just a few times. V is TRBV15 and J is TRBJ1-1; 7 bases match TRBD1. V lost 3 bases and J lost 2; bases outside the gene matches: 3. The length of the CDR3 is 14 residues. The germline gives CDR1 LNHNV, CDR2 YYDKDF (reference sequence). DNA for the CDR3: TGTGCCACCAGCAGGTACAGGGGCAACACTGAAGCTTTCTTT. Protein sequence: CATSRYRGNTEAFF.

This clonotype was counted only a few times. The CDR3 bases are TGCAGTGCCACAGAGTACTCAAACACCGGGGAGCTGTTTTTT. It encodes CSATEYSNTGELFF. The V and J genes are TRBV20-1 and TRBJ2-2; no clear D. The CDR3 loop spans 14 amino acids. The V and J ends lost 6 bases and 2 bases respectively, with 13 bases between them. Germline V gene sequence: CDR1 DFQATT, CDR2 SNEGSKA (reference sequence).

V and J are TRBV5-6 and TRBJ2-5; possibly TRBD1 or TRBD2 for D (5 bases each). The CDR3 contains 14 residues. V was shortened by 1 base and J by 11 bases, with 18 bases between the two germline ends. Germline V lookup: CDR1 SGHDT, CDR2 YYEEEE. CDR3 residues: CASSLKIRGNEQYF. The CDR3 DNA reads TGTGCCAGCAGCTTGAAGATTCGGGGCAATGAGCAGTACTTC. The full variable domain, its missing parts supplied by reference TRBV5-6 and TRBJ2-5, is DAGVTQSPTHLIKTRGQQVTLRCSPKSGHDTVSWYQQALGQGPQFIFQYYEEEERQRGNFPDRFSGHQFPNYSSELNVNALLLGDSALYLCASSLKIRGNEQYFGPGTRLLVL.